This entry is about one T cell receptor (beta chain). V was pared by 6 bases and J by 4 bases, with 15 bases of the junction left unmatched. The CDR3 totals 16 residues. In germline, CDR1 is SGHNT, CDR2 YYREEE (reference sequence). The data were obtained in a study of blood T cell repertoires in COVID-19. The overall study: Sample material is recorded as cDNA or gDNA derived from T cells, B-cell-depleted T cells, or PBMCs.

Original processing methods: Nucleated cell counts were estimated from reference gene primer amplification. Sequencing used immunoSEQ multiplex PCR; TCRdb keeps in-frame clones, though not all of them. V and J calls and clone size are as listed in that table; D and trimming were resolved from the DNA. The top ten hold under 7% of the sample, which has under 300,000 clones, approximately 81% seen once. Sequencing used PBMCs or T cells enriched from blood (not recorded which). The gene calls are TRBV5-4 and TRBJ2-7, with 8 bases lining up with TRBD1. The TCR was taken from a woman between 50 and 59 years old who had been exposed to COVID-19. The CDR3 sequence: CASTHGPRDRKYEQYF. The CDR3 region has the DNA TGTGCCAGCACCCATGGGCCTAGGGACAGGAAATACGAGCAGTACTTC.